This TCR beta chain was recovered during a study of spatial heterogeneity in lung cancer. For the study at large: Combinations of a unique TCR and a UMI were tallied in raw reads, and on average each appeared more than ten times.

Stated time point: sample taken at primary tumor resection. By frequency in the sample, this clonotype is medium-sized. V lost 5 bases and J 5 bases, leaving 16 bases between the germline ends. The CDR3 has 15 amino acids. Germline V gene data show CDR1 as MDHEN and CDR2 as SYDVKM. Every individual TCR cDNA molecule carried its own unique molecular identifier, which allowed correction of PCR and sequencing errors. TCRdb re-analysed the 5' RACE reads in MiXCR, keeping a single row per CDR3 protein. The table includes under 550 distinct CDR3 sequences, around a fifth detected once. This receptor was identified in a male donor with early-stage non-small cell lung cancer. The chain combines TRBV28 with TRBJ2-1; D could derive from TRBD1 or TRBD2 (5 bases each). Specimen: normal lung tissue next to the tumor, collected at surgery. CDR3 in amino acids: CASSPMRGIDNEQFF. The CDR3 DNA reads TGTGCCAGCAGTCCCATGAGGGGTATCGACAATGAGCAGTTCTTC.